The rows below give T cell receptor beta chains drawn from one sample of a study of shared clonotypes between healthy human individuals. The protocol was immunoSEQ multiplex PCR, while the TCRdb copy is restricted to in-frame clones and leaves out a portion. Among approximately 500,000 clones listed, 81% were seen once. Sequenced: PBMCs. These receptor sequences come from a woman aged 40-49 years in good health. Some clones in this sample may be carry-over from other donors' samples. CDR3s include the opening cysteine and the closing phenylalanine or tryptophan. D genes are given only for firm matches. The size field is filled for only some rows; it gives once, few, many or a size class.

J gene,D gene,clone size,V gene,CDR3 protein,CDR3 DNA
TRBJ2-1,-,-,TRBV5-1,CASSLAELRYGEQFF,TGCGCCAGCAGCTTGGCCGAGCTCAGGTATGGTGAGCAGTTCTTC
TRBJ2-3,TRBD2,-,TRBV2,CASGEAGESTDTQYF,TGTGCCAGCGGGGAAGCGGGAGAAAGTACAGATACGCAGTATTTT
TRBJ2-1,-,once,TRBV4-3,CASSRKDEQFF,TGCGCCAGCAGCCGGAAGGATGAGCAGTTCTTC
TRBJ2-2,-,-,TRBV28,CASSLGKIYTGELFF,TGTGCCAGCAGTTTGGGGAAGATTTACACCGGGGAGCTGTTTTTT
TRBJ1-2,-,few,TRBV7-9,CASSSDTINGYTF,TGTGCCAGCAGTTCCGATACTATAAATGGCTACACCTTC
TRBJ2-6,-,once,TRBV6-4,CASSYSDSSSGANVLTF,TGTGCCAGCAGTTACTCGGACAGTTCCTCTGGGGCCAACGTCCTGACTTTC
TRBJ2-1,-,-,TRBV7-8,CASTPQRADGNEQFF,TGTGCCAGCACCCCCCAGCGGGCTGATGGTAATGAGCAGTTCTTC
TRBJ2-2,-,-,TRBV5-3,CASSKGLRNTGELFF,TGTGCCAGCAGCAAGGGACTCAGGAACACCGGGGAGCTGTTTTTT
TRBJ1-2,TRBD1,-,TRBV28,CASSSRTGSDYGYTF,TGTGCCAGCAGTTCTCGGACAGGGTCCGACTATGGCTACACCTTC
TRBJ2-4,-,-,TRBV27,CASWPVAKNIQYF,TGTGCCAGCTGGCCGGTAGCCAAAAACATTCAGTACTTC
TRBJ2-3,TRBD2,few,TRBV6-5,CASRVAGGRDTQYF,TGTGCCAGCAGGGTGGCGGGAGGAAGAGATACGCAGTATTTT
TRBJ2-2,-,once,TRBV7-2,CASSLYYTGELFF,TGTGCCAGCAGCTTATACTACACCGGGGAGCTGTTTTTT
TRBJ1-1,-,-,TRBV5-1,CASSLTHGGYTEAFF,TGCGCCAGCAGCTTGACCCACGGGGGATACACTGAAGCTTTCTTT
TRBJ1-1,-,-,TRBV28,CASSLTGTYINTEAFF,TGTGCCAGCAGTTTAACAGGGACATACATAAACACTGAAGCTTTCTTT
TRBJ1-5,-,-,TRBV5-4,CASSLDWRNSNQPQHF,TGTGCCAGCAGCTTGGATTGGCGAAATAGCAATCAGCCCCAGCATTTT
TRBJ1-1,-,-,TRBV4-3,CASSQDNGGLNTEAFF,TGCGCCAGCAGCCAGGACAACGGAGGCCTGAACACTGAAGCTTTCTTT
TRBJ2-3,TRBD2,few,TRBV7-9,CASSYSGSEADTQYF,TGTGCCAGCAGTTATAGCGGGAGTGAGGCAGATACGCAGTATTTT
TRBJ2-1,TRBD2,-,TRBV12-5,CASGLGREGEQFF,TGTGCTAGTGGTTTGGGCAGGGAGGGTGAGCAGTTCTTC
TRBJ2-2,-,-,TRBV14,CASSSKFTGELFF,TGTGCCAGCAGCTCGAAGTTCACCGGGGAGCTGTTTTTT
TRBJ1-6,-,-,TRBV14,CASSRRWSGNSPLHF,TGTGCCAGCAGCCGCCGATGGTCGGGTAATTCACCCCTCCACTTT
TRBJ2-7,-,once,TRBV4-1,CASSRRDGLSGEQYF,TGCGCCAGCAGCCGCCGGGACGGACTTTCGGGCGAGCAGTACTTC
TRBJ2-7,TRBD2,many,TRBV28,CASRPVLAGVYEQYF,TGTGCCAGCAGGCCGGTACTAGCGGGAGTCTACGAGCAGTACTTC
TRBJ2-1,-,-,TRBV11-2,CASSLEAVYNEQFF,TGTGCCAGCAGCTTAGAAGCGGTTTACAATGAGCAGTTCTTC
TRBJ2-7,-,-,TRBV29-1,CSVEGGANRLDEQYF,TGCAGCGTTGAAGGGGGTGCAAATCGGTTAGATGAGCAGTACTTC
TRBJ2-7,-,-,TRBV2,CASTPSSYEQYF,TGTGCCAGTACCCCAAGTTCCTACGAGCAGTACTTC
TRBJ2-4,-,-,TRBV30,CAWSVRGSNIQYF,TGTGCCTGGAGTGTACGAGGGTCAAACATTCAGTACTTC
TRBJ2-3,TRBD2,-,TRBV10-1,CASSVNSGSQTDTQYF,TGCGCCAGCAGTGTGAATAGCGGGAGTCAAACAGATACGCAGTATTTT
TRBJ2-2,-,once,TRBV2,CASRTSTGELFF,TGTGCCAGCAGGACAAGCACCGGGGAGCTGTTTTTT
TRBJ1-1,-,once,TRBV18,CASSPNGRDTEAFF,TGTGCCAGCTCACCAAATGGGCGGGACACTGAAGCTTTCTTT
TRBJ2-1,-,-,TRBV5-1,CASSLAGSDEQFF,TGCGCCAGCAGCTTGGCGGGGTCCGATGAGCAGTTCTTC
TRBJ2-7,-,few,TRBV11-2,CASSSPGTFPYEQYF,TGTGCCAGCAGCTCCCCCGGGACATTTCCCTACGAGCAGTACTTC
TRBJ2-1,-,once,TRBV7-9,CASSLAGPTYNEQFF,TGTGCCAGCAGCTTGGCCGGACCCACCTACAATGAGCAGTTCTTC
TRBJ1-3,-,-,TRBV7-9,CASSLSPGQSGNTIYF,TGTGCCAGCAGCTTATCCCCTGGACAGTCTGGAAACACCATATATTTT
TRBJ2-1,-,-,TRBV6-4,CASSKTGLDEQFF,TGTGCCAGCAGTAAAACAGGGTTGGATGAGCAGTTCTTC
TRBJ2-3,TRBD2,-,TRBV6-1,CASSEVMGLAGSDTQYF,TGTGCCAGCAGTGAAGTTATGGGACTAGCAGGGTCAGATACGCAGTATTTT
TRBJ1-3,-,-,TRBV2,CASRGGSGNTIYF,TGTGCCAGCAGGGGGGGTTCTGGAAACACCATATATTTT
TRBJ2-1,TRBD2,-,TRBV28,CASSYPSGTRNEQFF,TGTGCCAGCAGTTACCCGAGCGGGACCCGCAATGAGCAGTTCTTC